These 5 T cell receptor beta chains share one sample of origin, sequenced in a study of blood T cell repertoires in COVID-19. Profiling relied on immunoSEQ multiplex PCR, and the TCRdb table lists in-frame clones only, not all of them. The sample shows about 120,000 clones, roughly nine tenths of them seen only once. The sequencing sample was made of peripheral blood. The source of these receptors is an older man with active or convalescent COVID-19.

The gene calls are TRBV6-1 and TRBJ2-7; D gene uncertain. From germline, CDR1 is MNHNS and CDR2 SASEGT. The V gene lost 1 base and the J gene lost 0 bases, with 7 bases spanning the gap. This CDR3 has 14 residues. CDR3 nucleotides: TGTGCCAGCAGTGAAGGGCCGCTCTCCTACGAGCAGTACTTC. Translation: CASSEGPLSYEQYF.

This clone appeared a few times. V usage is TRBV14 and J usage is TRBJ2-1, with 10 positions matching TRBD2. Trimming cost V 2 bases and J 8 bases; bases outside gene matches: 18. CDR1 SGHDN and CDR2 FVKESK come from the germline V gene. The CDR3 length is 19 residues. DNA of the CDR3: TGTGCCAGCAGCCAATTAGGGATGGCTAGCGGGAGAATGGACGATGAGCAGTTCTTC. This gives the protein CASSQLGMASGRMDDEQFF.

The V gene is TRBV19, the J gene TRBJ1-2, with 7 bases fitting TRBD1. Losses at the gene ends were 4 bases for V and 7 bases for J; bases not matched to a gene: 12. The CDR3 spans 15 residues. The germline V gene has CDR1 LNHDA and CDR2 SQIVND (reference sequence). CDR3 in amino acids: CASSTNHEGTAGYTF. Here the CDR3 DNA reads TGTGCCAGTAGTACTAACCACGAAGGGACAGCTGGCTACACCTTC.

The chain recombines TRBV6-5 with TRBJ1-1; TRBD1 aligns across 7 bases. V shed 7 bases, J shed 1 base, and the junction held 6 bases outside the gene matches. This CDR3 region has 14 residues. The V gene's germline CDR1 is MNHEY and CDR2 SVGAGI. The CDR3 is CASKKQGENTEAFF. CDR3 coding DNA: TGTGCCAGCAAGAAGCAGGGGGAGAACACTGAAGCTTTCTTT.

The rearrangement links TRBV19 to TRBJ2-5; 15 bases fit TRBD2. The germline V gene encodes CDR1 LNHDA and CDR2 SQIVND (reference sequence). CDR3 size: 14 residues. The J segment lost 5 bases and the V segment lost 6 bases, leaving 1 base of the junction unmatched. CDR3 bases: TGTGCCAGTAGCGGGACTAGCGGGAGGGAGACCCAGTACTTC. It translates to CASSGTSGRETQYF.